The 9 T cell receptor beta chains reported below all come from one sample, sequenced in a study of OX40 agonist ivuxolimab in advanced cancers. Sequencing was performed with immunoSEQ multiplex PCR; in TCRdb, only in-frame clones are kept and a portion is missing. The table includes almost 70,000 clones, 90% detected once. The sample here was CD4+ or CD8+ T cells sorted from blood, taken in a trial of the OX40 agonist ivuxolimab. The receptors here all came from an adult with an advanced solid tumor such as melanoma, head and neck, liver or kidney cancer.

The V gene is TRBV5-1, the J gene TRBJ2-2, with D possibly being TRBD1 (6 bases). The CDR3 is 13 residues long. V was cut by 9 bases and J by 0 bases, with 9 bases left in between. Germline CDR1 and CDR2: SGHRS and YFSETQ. The DNA for the CDR3 is TGCGCCACGGGACACTCGAACACCGGGGAGCTGTTTTTT. Translated: CATGHSNTGELFF.

The chain combines TRBV4-3 with TRBJ2-3; 7 positions match TRBD1. The CDR3 runs to 15 residues. The V gene's germline CDR1 is LGHNA and CDR2 YSLEER. The trim removed 1 base at V and 2 bases at J, leaving 3 bases unmatched. This CDR3 is CASSQGGTDTDTQYF. The DNA for the CDR3 is TGCGCCAGCAGCCAAGGAGGGACAGACACAGATACGCAGTATTTT.

The chain uses TRBV5-1 and TRBJ2-3; D ambiguous. Germline V CDR1 and CDR2: SGHRS, YFSETQ. There are 12 residues in the CDR3. V was pared by 6 bases and J by 2 bases, with 7 bases between. CDR3 DNA: TGCGCCAGCATAAGTCTCACAGATACGCAGTATTTT. This gives the protein CASISLTDTQYF.

The chain recombines TRBV4-2 with TRBJ2-3; 7 bases line up with TRBD2. The CDR3 consists of 16 residues. CDR1 is LGHNA and CDR2 is YNFKEQ in the germline V gene. The junction had 13 bases not matched to a gene; V was cut back by 1 base and J by 9 bases. The CDR3 region is CASSQGLAATSRTQYF. DNA for the CDR3: TGTGCCAGCAGCCAAGGCCTAGCGGCAACCTCGCGGACGCAGTATTTT.

The chain combines TRBV15 with TRBJ2-1; unclear D gene. The CDR3 is made up of 14 amino acids. Germline CDR1 and CDR2: LNHNV and YYDKDF (reference sequence). The germline V and J ends were trimmed by 1 base and 8 bases, with 12 bases remaining between them. The CDR3 DNA follows: TGTGCCACCAGCAGAGGCAAGGGTTTCCATGAGCAGTTCTTC. This sequence encodes CATSRGKGFHEQFF.

The V and J genes are TRBV13 and TRBJ2-7, with 7 bases lining up with TRBD2. The CDR3 runs to 15 residues. V trimming: 5 bases; J trimming: 1 base; junction bases outside the gene matches: 8. CDR1 PRHDT and CDR2 FYEKMQ come from the germline V gene (reference sequence). The CDR3 is CASSVPGGGSYEQYF. In DNA form, the CDR3 reads TGTGCCAGCAGCGTCCCTGGGGGGGGATCCTACGAGCAGTACTTC.

The chain is built from TRBV5-6 and TRBJ2-5; TRBD2 matches at 8 bases. V was clipped by 0 bases and J by 2 bases; unmatched bases: 0. Germline CDR1 is SGHDT and CDR2 is YYEEEE. The CDR3 consists of 14 residues. The CDR3 protein is CASSLAGGQETQYF. The CDR3 DNA reads TGTGCCAGCAGCTTGGCGGGAGGGCAAGAGACCCAGTACTTC.

This chain links TRBV28 with TRBJ1-2, with D hard to call. The CDR3 loop spans 13 amino acids. V gave up 2 bases and J gave up 8 bases, with 12 bases separating them. Germline V CDR1 and CDR2: MDHEN, SYDVKM. CDR3 sequence reads: CASSLPRGGGYTF. In DNA, the CDR3 is TGTGCCAGCAGTTTACCCCGGGGAGGCGGCTACACCTTC.

The rearrangement joins TRBV27 to TRBJ2-7, with 8 bases fitting TRBD1. The CDR3 covers 16 residues. V was pared by 6 bases and J by 3 bases, with 13 bases of the junction left unmatched. Germline CDR1 is MNHEY and CDR2 is SMNVEV (reference sequence). The CDR3 protein is CASSSNRDRKLYEQYF. The CDR3 DNA sequence: TGTGCCAGCAGCTCGAACCGGGACAGGAAACTCTACGAGCAGTACTTC.